A single sample gave rise to the 14 T cell receptor beta chains below, sequenced in a study of CD8+CD57+ T cells in acquired aplastic anemia. CDR3 and TCR beta VDJ profiling relied on a genomic DNA template. From the reads, TCRdb called clonotypes with MiXCR, one entry per CDR3 protein. Here the sample spans roughly 300,000 distinct CDR3 sequences, roughly 50% being singletons. Sequenced sample: sorted CD4+, CD8+, or CD8+CD57+ T cells (not recorded which) from PBMCs. These TCRs come from a human donor with severe aplastic anemia or a healthy control (not recorded which).

This clonotype was detected many times. The chain couples TRBV5-1 to TRBJ2-7; 10 positions match TRBD1. After removal of 5 bases from V and 5 bases from J, the junction contained 7 bases not matched to a gene. The CDR3 totals 14 residues. Germline V gene data show CDR1 as SGHRS and CDR2 as YFSETQ. The CDR3 DNA follows: TGCGCCAGCAGATATGGACAGGGGGAAGACGAGCAGTACTTC. It yields the protein CASRYGQGEDEQYF. Complete variable domain (other parts from reference TRBV5-1 and TRBJ2-7): KAGVTQTPRYLIKTRGQQVTLSCSPISGHRSVSWYQQTPGQGLQFLFEYFSETQRNKGNFPGRFSGRQFSNSRSEMNVSTLELGDSALYLCASRYGQGEDEQYFGPGTRLTVT.

This chain links TRBV7-6 with TRBJ1-6; TRBD1 might be the D (5 bases). The CDR3 is 16 amino acids. The germline V and J ends were trimmed by 3 bases and 9 bases, with 18 bases remaining between them. Germline CDR1 reads SGHVS; CDR2 reads FNYEAQ. The CDR3 DNA reads as TGTGCCAGCAGCTTTGGGGCCAGGGATGGTAGTTCACCCCTCCACTTT. As protein: CASSFGARDGSSPLHF.

This chain connects TRBV19 to TRBJ2-5, with D possibly TRBD2 on 5 matching bases. V was cut by 0 bases and J by 6 bases, with 8 bases left in between. CDR3 length: 13 residues. Germline V gene lookup returns CDR1 LNHDA and CDR2 SQIVND (reference sequence). The CDR3 here is CASSIDEGQTQYF. The CDR3 DNA sequence: TGTGCCAGTAGTATAGATGAGGGTCAGACCCAGTACTTC.

This sequence joins TRBV7-8 and TRBJ1-2; D is ambiguous. Per germline, CDR1 SGHVS and CDR2 FQNEAQ. Trimming removed 5 bases at V and 6 bases at J, with 22 bases between. The CDR3 loop spans 16 amino acids. CDR3 nucleotides: TGTGCCAGCAGCCCGCTTTTTGGGGAACGAAACAATGGCTACACCTTC. It is translated as CASSPLFGERNNGYTF.

The sample holds a few counts of this clonotype. V and J are TRBV7-7 and TRBJ1-6; no clear D. The V and J ends lost 5 bases and 11 bases respectively, with 13 bases between them. This CDR3 has 13 residues. Germline V gene sequence: CDR1 SSHAT, CDR2 FNYEAQ (reference sequence). The DNA for the CDR3 is TGTGCCAGCAGCATGACCCTAACGGCACCCCTCCACTTT. It encodes CASSMTLTAPLHF.

The table lists this clonotype with many counts. The rearrangement uses TRBV2 and TRBJ1-4; no clear D gene. CDR3 length: 14 amino acids. The germline V gene has CDR1 SNHLY and CDR2 FYNNEI. The V end was cut by 5 bases, the J end by 4 bases, with 11 bases between. The CDR3 DNA is TGTGCCAGCAGTTCGACCATGCTTAATGAAAAACTGTTTTTT. As protein: CASSSTMLNEKLFF. Variable domain in full (rest from reference TRBV2 and TRBJ1-4): EPEVTQTPSHQVTQMGQEVILRCVPISNHLYFYWYRQILGQKVEFLVSFYNNEISEKSEIFDDQFSVERPDGSNFTLKIRSTKLEDSAMYFCASSSTMLNEKLFFGSGTQLSVL.

This rearrangement joins TRBV20-1 to TRBJ2-7; D may be TRBD2 (6 bases). This CDR3 is built from 16 residues. Germline V lookup: CDR1 DFQATT, CDR2 SNEGSKA (reference sequence). V was clipped by 3 bases and J by 0 bases, with 18 bases between them. CDR3 region: CSARSPAGPHSYEQYF. The CDR3 DNA is TGCAGTGCTAGGAGCCCTGCGGGGCCGCACTCCTACGAGCAGTACTTC.

Concerning this clonotype: A read error may be the cause here, since a much bigger clone is one base away. V is TRBV12-3 or TRBV12-4 and J is TRBJ2-7, with 14 bases that match TRBD2. V shed 6 bases, J shed 7 bases, and the junction held 14 bases outside the gene matches. This CDR3 comprises 17 residues. The CDR3 coding sequence is TGTGCCAGCAGCAGGACTAGCGGGGGGTATTCCTACAATGAGCAGTACTTC. Its translation is CASSRTSGGYSYNEQYF.

This clonotype showed up just once. Sequence at one end of the junction differs from germline and may be a read error. The V call is TRBV7-9, the J call TRBJ1-1; no firm D call. Looked up from germline, CDR1 is SEHNR and CDR2 is FQNEAQ (reference sequence). This CDR3 has 15 amino acids. The DNA for the CDR3 is TGTGCCAGCACCCCAGGTGGCAGCCCGAACGCTGAAGCTTTCTTT. Amino acids: CASTPGGSPNAEAFF. The full variable domain, in which reference TRBV7-9 and TRBJ1-1 provide the parts outside the CDR3, is DTGVSQNPRHKITKRGQNVTFRCDPISEHNRLYWYRQTLGQGPEFLTYFQNEAQLEKSRLLSDRFSAERPKGSFSTLEIQRTEQGDSAMYLCASTPGGSPNAEAFFGQGTRLTVV.

The CDR3 coding sequence is TGCAGTGCCAGAAGGGGGTCTGGGGATAATTCACCCCTCCACTTT. The encoded protein is CSARRGSGDNSPLHF. The chain has TRBV20-1 and TRBJ1-6, with a tentative D call TRBD1 (6 bases). Trimming left V 6 bases short and J 5 bases short, with 17 bases between. CDR1 and CDR2 (germline): DFQATT, SNEGSKA (reference sequence). There are 15 residues in the CDR3.

In the case of this clonotype: The conserved final phenylalanine or tryptophan is absent from the CDR3, which likely points to a read error. The J gene is TRBJ2-1, the V gene TRBV7-2; the D gene is possibly TRBD1 (5 bases). The V and J ends lost 0 bases and 0 bases respectively, with 9 bases between them. CDR1 and CDR2 from the germline V gene are SGHTA and FQGNSA. The CDR3 sequence is 16 residues long. CDR3 DNA sequence: TGTGCCAGCAGCTTAGCAGGGGTCAGCTCCTACAATGAGCAGTTCCTC. Translated: CASSLAGVSSYNEQFL.

This clonotype was observed a handful of times. The rearrangement links TRBV2 to TRBJ1-5, with 8 bases identical to TRBD1. V lost 3 bases, J lost 6 bases, and 4 bases stayed unmatched. The CDR3 totals 14 residues. Germline CDR1 is SNHLY and CDR2 is FYNNEI. For the CDR3, the DNA is TGTGCCAGCAGTGACCAGGGGGCGCCTCAGCCCCAGCATTTT. Its translation is CASSDQGAPQPQHF.

J is TRBJ1-5 and V is TRBV9; perhaps TRBD1 as D (5 bases). CDR1 is SGDLS, CDR2 YYNGEE, per germline. Trimming cost V 4 bases and J 9 bases, with 17 bases left between them. The CDR3 consists of 14 residues. Here the CDR3 DNA reads TGTGCCAGCAGCCCGAGTAGTCCGGGGCGGCCCCAGCATTTT. This translates into CASSPSSPGRPQHF.

The rearrangement joins TRBV2 to TRBJ2-1; D unclear. This CDR3 has 12 amino acids. Germline lookup yields CDR1 SNHLY and CDR2 FYNNEI. V lost 1 base and J 13 bases, leaving 11 bases between the germline ends. The CDR3 spells CASSEVATLQFF. The CDR3 region has the DNA TGTGCCAGCAGTGAAGTTGCGACGTTACAGTTCTTC.